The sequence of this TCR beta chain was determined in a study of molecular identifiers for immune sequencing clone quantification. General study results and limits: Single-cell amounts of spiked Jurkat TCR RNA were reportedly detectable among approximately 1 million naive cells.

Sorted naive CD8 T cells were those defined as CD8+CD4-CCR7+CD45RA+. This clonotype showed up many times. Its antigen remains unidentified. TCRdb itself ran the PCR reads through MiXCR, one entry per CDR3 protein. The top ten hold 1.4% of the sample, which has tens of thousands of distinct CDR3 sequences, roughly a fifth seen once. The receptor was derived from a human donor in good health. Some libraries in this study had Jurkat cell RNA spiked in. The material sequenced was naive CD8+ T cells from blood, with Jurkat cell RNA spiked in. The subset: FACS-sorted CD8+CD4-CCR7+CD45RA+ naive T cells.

CDR3 nucleotides: TGTGCCAGCAGCTTATTGGACAGCCCGGAATCTGCAACTAATGAAAAACTGTTTTTT. It translates to CASSLLDSPESATNEKLFF. The chain couples TRBV7-9 to TRBJ1-4; D perhaps matches TRBD1 (6 bases). CDR1 is SEHNR, CDR2 FQNEAQ, per germline (reference sequence). The CDR3 is 19 residues long. The ends were cut back, 2 bases at V and 0 bases at J, with 19 bases in the middle. The complete variable domain, with remaining parts taken from reference TRBV7-9 and TRBJ1-4, reads DTGVSQNPRHKITKRGQNVTFRCDPISEHNRLYWYRQTLGQGPEFLTYFQNEAQLEKSRLLSDRFSAERPKGSFSTLEIQRTEQGDSAMYLCASSLLDSPESATNEKLFFGSGTQLSVL.